These 27 T cell receptor beta chains share one sample of origin, sequenced in a study of shared clonotypes between healthy human individuals. Produced via immunoSEQ multiplex PCR; TCRdb's table is partial and in-frame only. The table records 900,000 to 1,200,000 clones, approximately 80% of them present only once. The specimen was memory CD4+ T cells from PBMCs. As to subset: CD45RA-negative fraction. The receptors stem from a man aged 18 to 30 in good health. Some clones in this sample may be carry-over from other donors' samples.

On this clone itself: Other DNA sequences from this sample encode an identical CDR3 as well. CDR3 protein: CASSLEVDTQYF. The CDR3 DNA follows: TGCGCCAGCAGCTTGGAGGTAGATACGCAGTATTTT. This chain uses TRBV5-1 with TRBJ2-3; the D is unclear. V was trimmed by 0 bases and J by 5 bases, leaving 4 bases between them. Germline V CDR1 and CDR2: SGHRS, YFSETQ. There are 12 residues in the CDR3.

The chain couples TRBV10-3 to TRBJ2-5, with TRBD1 matching 8 bases. CDR1 and CDR2 from the germline V gene are ENHRY and SYGVKD. V lost 6 bases, J lost 5 bases, and 2 bases stayed unmatched. This CDR3 has 12 amino acids. CDR3 coding DNA: TGTGCCATCAGCCGACAGGGGGAGACCCAGTACTTC. Amino acid sequence: CAISRQGETQYF.

The rearrangement links TRBV6-5 to TRBJ1-2; 7 nucleotides agree with TRBD1. Per the germline V gene, CDR1 is MNHEY and CDR2 is SVGAGI. The trim removed 0 bases at V and 6 bases at J, leaving 4 bases unmatched. The length of the CDR3 is 14 residues. The CDR3 region has the DNA TGTGCCAGCAGTTACTCCCCAGGGGGAGATGGCTACACCTTC. Amino acids: CASSYSPGGDGYTF.

The chain employs TRBV7-8 and TRBJ1-1; no definite D call. The CDR3 length is 14 residues. V was cut by 1 base and J by 2 bases, with 8 bases left in between. The V gene's germline CDR1 is SGHVS and CDR2 FQNEAQ. The DNA for the CDR3 is TGTGCCAGCAGCTTAGTTACCCCAAACACTGAAGCTTTCTTT. It encodes CASSLVTPNTEAFF.

The genes are TRBV7-9 and TRBJ2-3, with TRBD2 identical over 9 bases. With V trimmed by 5 bases and J by 2 bases, 5 bases remained unmatched. The CDR3 runs 15 residues. Germline V gives CDR1 SEHNR, CDR2 FQNEAQ (reference sequence). The CDR3 protein is CASSLGLAHTDTQYF. The CDR3 DNA is TGTGCCAGCAGCCTGGGACTAGCTCACACAGATACGCAGTATTTT.

Note on this clone: The junction and the germline gene differ at one end; a read error may be behind it. This chain uses TRBV4-3 with TRBJ2-3; no definite D call. The CDR3 loop spans 10 amino acids. From germline, CDR1 is LGHNA and CDR2 YSLEER. CDR3 nucleotide sequence: TGCGCCAGCAGCAAAGATACGCAGTATTTT. Its translation is CASSKDTQYF.

This clone has only one observation. The chain joins TRBV5-1 to TRBJ2-1; perhaps TRBD2 as D (6 bases). Germline V gene data show CDR1 as SGHRS and CDR2 as YFSETQ. Trimming stripped 1 base from V and 6 bases from J, with 14 bases between. The CDR3 loop spans 15 amino acids. CDR3 DNA: TGCGCCAGCAGCTTGTTTTCGGGGGAGATCAATGAGCAGTTCTTC. Protein product: CASSLFSGEINEQFF.

The rearrangement links TRBV18 to TRBJ2-3; 7 bases are shared with TRBD2. CDR3 size: 13 residues. Trimming cost V 6 bases and J 9 bases; bases outside gene matches: 9. The V gene's germline CDR1 is KGHSH and CDR2 LQKENI. The CDR3 DNA follows: TGTGCCAGCTCCACGGACCAAGCGGGGACGCAGTATTTT. It codes for CASSTDQAGTQYF.

The chain has TRBV10-3 and TRBJ1-1; TRBD1 aligns across 7 bases. V lost 6 bases and J lost 1; bases outside the gene matches: 11. The germline gives CDR1 ENHRY, CDR2 SYGVKD. CDR3 size: 16 residues. CDR3 sequence reads: CAISMMTGFPNTEAFF. CDR3 bases: TGTGCCATCAGCATGATGACAGGGTTTCCGAACACTGAAGCTTTCTTT.

CDR3 nucleotide sequence: TGTGCCAGCAGCGCGAGGGGGGTTGGCGAGCAGTACTTC. This gives the protein CASSARGVGEQYF. The chain carries TRBV6-1 and TRBJ2-7, with D perhaps given as TRBD1 or TRBD2 (6 bases each). CDR1 is MNHNS, CDR2 SASEGT, per germline. The CDR3 is 13 amino acids. The V and J ends lost 6 bases and 6 bases respectively, with 15 bases between them.

This clone was seen a few times. The genes are TRBV27 and TRBJ2-7, with TRBD2 matching over 11 bases. Per germline, CDR1 MNHEY and CDR2 SMNVEV (reference sequence). The CDR3 totals 19 residues. With V trimmed by 5 bases and J by 2 bases, 17 bases remained unmatched. CDR3 residues: CASSPDPRLAGTATYEQYF. The CDR3 nucleotides read TGTGCCAGCAGTCCCGACCCCAGACTAGCGGGGACGGCAACCTACGAGCAGTACTTC.

This clone was seen just once. The CDR3 here is CASSSDRGYGYTF. CDR3 coding DNA: TGTGCCAGCAGTTCGGACAGGGGCTATGGCTACACCTTC. The chain recombines TRBV28 with TRBJ1-2; TRBD1 matches at 9 bases. With V trimmed by 4 bases and J by 4 bases, 1 base remained unmatched. Germline CDR1 MDHEN, CDR2 SYDVKM. The CDR3 has 13 residues.

Of note for this clone: A much more abundant neighbour one base away suggests this may be a read error. This sample also contains other DNA sequences that code for the same CDR3. The chain has TRBV9 and TRBJ2-3, with D possibly matching TRBD1 (5 bases). Germline CDR1 is SGDLS and CDR2 is YYNGEE. CDR3 length: 12 residues. The CDR3, as DNA: TGTGCCAGCAGCGTAGAGACAGACACGCAGTATTTT. It is translated as CASSVETDTQYF. Looking up the rest from reference TRBV9 and TRBJ2-3 gives the full variable domain: DSGVTQTPKHLITATGQRVTLRCSPRSGDLSVYWYQQSLDQGLQFLIQYYNGEERAKGNILERFSAQQFPDLHSELNLSSLELGDSALYFCASSVETDTQYFGPGTRLTVL.

The chain combines TRBV9 with TRBJ2-1; 9 bases line up with TRBD2. Germline CDR1 reads SGDLS; CDR2 reads YYNGEE. The ends lost 2 bases at V and 3 bases at J; junction bases unmatched: 3. This CDR3 region has 15 residues. CDR3 amino acids: CASSVSGSYYNEQFF. As DNA, the CDR3 is TGTGCCAGCAGCGTTAGCGGGAGTTACTACAATGAGCAGTTCTTC.

The V and J genes are TRBV5-1 and TRBJ2-7; D remains unclear. V was pared by 1 base and J by 4 bases, with 12 bases between. Per germline, CDR1 SGHRS and CDR2 YFSETQ. CDR3 length: 14 amino acids. CDR3 in amino acids: CASSLMFGAYEQYF. CDR3 DNA: TGCGCCAGCAGCTTGATGTTCGGAGCTTACGAGCAGTACTTC.

The rearrangement uses TRBV7-2 and TRBJ1-5, with TRBD1 as a possible D gene (5 bases). V was trimmed by 2 bases and J by 7 bases, leaving 9 bases between them. The CDR3 covers 13 residues. The germline V gene encodes CDR1 SGHTA and CDR2 FQGNSA. The CDR3: CASSLRGSQPQHF. Here the CDR3 DNA reads TGTGCCAGCAGCTTAAGGGGAAGCCAGCCCCAGCATTTT.

The rearrangement links TRBV5-1 to TRBJ1-1; 8 bases agree with TRBD1. From germline, CDR1 is SGHRS and CDR2 YFSETQ. Trimming cost V 4 bases and J 1 base; bases outside gene matches: 6. The CDR3 has 15 amino acids. CDR3 amino acids: CASSPTGVGNTEAFF. The CDR3 DNA sequence: TGCGCCAGCAGCCCGACAGGGGTCGGGAACACTGAAGCTTTCTTT.

This rearrangement joins TRBV5-1 to TRBJ2-5, with D possibly being TRBD1 (5 bases). With 4 bases removed from V and 5 bases from J, the gap between germline ends came to 21 bases. This CDR3 has 16 amino acids. The V gene's germline CDR1 is SGHRS and CDR2 YFSETQ. DNA for the CDR3: TGCGCCAGCAGCGGGCCATCCGGTTCAGGGTCGGAGACCCAGTACTTC. Protein sequence: CASSGPSGSGSETQYF.

The V gene is TRBV7-9, the J gene TRBJ2-6; 7 nucleotides match TRBD2. V lost 1 base, J lost 1 base, and 7 bases stayed unmatched. The germline gives CDR1 SEHNR, CDR2 FQNEAQ (reference sequence). The CDR3 sequence is 18 residues long. The CDR3 coding sequence is TGTGCCAGCAGCTTAGTAGAGCGGGACCCATCTGGGGCCAACGTCCTGACTTTC. This encodes CASSLVERDPSGANVLTF.

The chain is built from TRBV28 and TRBJ2-6, with 8 bases matching TRBD1. There are 15 residues in the CDR3. V lost 10 bases, J lost 4 bases, and 9 bases stayed unmatched. The germline V gene encodes CDR1 MDHEN and CDR2 SYDVKM. The CDR3 DNA is TGTGCCACCGGACAGGGAGGATCGGGGGCCAACGTCCTGACTTTC. Translating gives CATGQGGSGANVLTF.

The count of this clone is one. The chain carries TRBV7-2 and TRBJ1-2, with 8 nucleotides matching TRBD1. Germline assignment: CDR1 SGHTA and CDR2 FQGNSA. The V gene end was trimmed by 5 bases and the J gene end by 5 bases; junction bases not matched to a gene: 16. The CDR3 has 17 amino acids. CDR3 nucleotides: TGTGCCAGCAGCGCAGACAGGGGCCTAGGGAAGGGGTATGGCTACACCTTC. Translating it yields CASSADRGLGKGYGYTF. Based on the CDR3 plus reference TRBV7-2 and TRBJ1-2, the full variable domain is GAGVSQSPSNKVTEKGKDVELRCDPISGHTALYWYRQSLGQGLEFLIYFQGNSAPDKSGLPSDRFSAERTGGSVSTLTIQRTQQEDSAVYLCASSADRGLGKGYGYTFGSGTRLTVV.

The chain links TRBV4-2 to TRBJ2-1; 10 nucleotides agree with TRBD2. Germline loops: CDR1 LGHNA, CDR2 YNFKEQ. V gave up 3 bases and J gave up 2 bases; unmatched junction bases: 4. There are 16 residues in the CDR3. CDR3 residues: CASSQATSGTYNEQFF. The CDR3 region has the DNA TGTGCCAGCAGCCAGGCTACTAGCGGGACCTACAATGAGCAGTTCTTC.

This clone was detected once. The identical CDR3 is also encoded by other nucleotide sequences in the sample. The CDR3 DNA reads as TGTGCCAGCAGCGTATCTCAACAAGAGACCCAGTACTTC. The encoded protein is CASSVSQQETQYF. The chain uses TRBV9 and TRBJ2-5, with unresolved D. Germline V gives CDR1 SGDLS, CDR2 YYNGEE. V was clipped by 1 base and J by 2 bases, with 6 bases between them. The CDR3 totals 13 residues.

This chain uses TRBV5-3 with TRBJ1-4, with TRBD1 matching 7 bases. TRBV5-3 is an ORF, and what it does is uncertain. The CDR3 has 13 amino acids. J was trimmed by 8 bases and V by 2 bases; bases with no gene match: 3. As DNA, the CDR3 is TGTGCCAGAAGCTTTTCACAGGGGGAAAAACTGTTTTTT. Encoded protein: CARSFSQGEKLFF.

This clone was detected a few times. The chain has TRBV2 and TRBJ1-5, with unresolved D. Germline values: CDR1 SNHLY, CDR2 FYNNEI. The V and J ends lost 2 bases and 2 bases respectively, with 7 bases between them. The CDR3 covers 14 residues. The CDR3 DNA reads as TGTGCCAGCAGTGAAACCGGGGGCAATCAGCCCCAGCATTTT. This sequence encodes CASSETGGNQPQHF.

V is TRBV11-2 and J is TRBJ2-5; TRBD1 might be the D (5 bases). Trimming pared 5 bases from V and 5 bases from J, leaving 15 bases between. CDR1 SGHAT and CDR2 FQNNGV come from the germline V gene. CDR3 length equals 14 residues. This chain's CDR3 is CASSPTWGWETQYF. The CDR3 bases are TGTGCCAGCAGCCCCACGTGGGGCTGGGAGACCCAGTACTTC.

J is TRBJ2-5 and V is TRBV6-1; possible D gene TRBD1, 7 bases. Germline loops: CDR1 MNHNS, CDR2 SASEGT. The CDR3 spans 14 residues. V shed 1 base and J shed 5 bases, with 11 bases lying between them. CDR3 region: CASSEEGAGETQYF. The CDR3 region has the DNA TGTGCCAGCAGTGAAGAGGGGGCGGGGGAGACCCAGTACTTC.